This T cell receptor beta chain appears in the sequencing data of a study of technical replicates of blood from a few donors. V lost 5 bases to trimming and J lost 8 bases; unmatched junction nucleotides: 14. The CDR3 sequence is 16 residues long. The V gene's germline CDR1 is SGHTA and CDR2 FQGNSA. Sequencing used immunoSEQ multiplex PCR; TCRdb keeps in-frame clones, though not all of them. The sample includes 50,000 to 70,000 clones, roughly nine tenths of them seen just once. J is TRBJ2-3 and V is TRBV7-2, with 9 bases aligning to TRBD2. The specimen sequenced was PBMCs. This clonotype was obtained from a human donor in good health. Some clones in this sample may be carry-over from other donors' samples. For the CDR3, the DNA is TGTGCCAGCAGCCCCCCAGGGCGGGAGGGCCGGGCTACGCAGTATTTT. Translated: CASSPPGREGRATQYF.